The 15 T cell receptor beta chains given below trace back to one sample, sequenced in a study of blood T cell repertoires in COVID-19. Produced via immunoSEQ multiplex PCR; TCRdb's table is partial and in-frame only. The sample holds roughly 62,000 clones; 65% to 85% are singletons and the top ten take approximately 10%. The sample was peripheral blood. The receptors shown here come from a man of 80 years or more with COVID-19, enrolled during active disease.

The chain is built from TRBV5-5 and TRBJ2-1; D unclear. This CDR3 is built from 16 residues. V was clipped by 4 bases and J by 5 bases, with 19 bases between them. CDR1 is SGHKS, CDR2 YYEKEE, per germline (reference sequence). For the CDR3, the DNA is TGTGCCAGCAGCCCTCGCGGAGAAAGATTCCACAATGAGCAGTTCTTC. It translates to CASSPRGERFHNEQFF.

This chain joins TRBV19 and TRBJ2-5; D remains ambiguous. Trimming left V 4 bases short and J 2 bases short, with 8 bases between. Germline values: CDR1 LNHDA, CDR2 SQIVND (reference sequence). CDR3 length: 13 amino acids. This CDR3 is CASSTSSQETQYF. As DNA, the CDR3 is TGTGCCAGTAGTACCTCGAGTCAAGAGACCCAGTACTTC.

The chain employs TRBV5-4 and TRBJ1-1; D may be TRBD1 (6 bases). Trimming took 0 bases from V and 2 from J, leaving 8 bases between them. Germline values: CDR1 SGHNT, CDR2 YYREEE (reference sequence). CDR3 length: 14 amino acids. The CDR3 nucleotides read TGTGCCAGCAGCTTGGGGGGGCGAAACACTGAAGCTTTCTTT. It translates to CASSLGGRNTEAFF.

This chain uses TRBV2 with TRBJ1-1, with D possibly TRBD1 on 5 matching bases. Germline V lookup: CDR1 SNHLY, CDR2 FYNNEI. CDR3 length: 14 residues. V was cut by 3 bases and J by 0 bases, with 8 bases left in between. CDR3 in amino acids: CASSDYRMNTEAFF. The CDR3 DNA is TGTGCCAGCAGTGATTACAGGATGAACACTGAAGCTTTCTTT.

This chain links TRBV9 with TRBJ2-3; D uncertain. CDR1 and CDR2 (germline): SGDLS, YYNGEE. V dropped 0 bases and J dropped 4 bases, with 9 bases sitting between them. The CDR3 runs to 14 residues. The CDR3 reads CASSVASIADTQYF. The CDR3 DNA sequence: TGTGCCAGCAGCGTAGCTTCGATAGCAGATACGCAGTATTTT. The full variable domain, with the rest looked up from reference TRBV9 and TRBJ2-3, is DSGVTQTPKHLITATGQRVTLRCSPRSGDLSVYWYQQSLDQGLQFLIQYYNGEERAKGNILERFSAQQFPDLHSELNLSSLELGDSALYFCASSVASIADTQYFGPGTRLTVL.

The gene calls are TRBV9 and TRBJ1-2; D unresolved. The CDR3 contains 14 residues. The germline V gene has CDR1 SGDLS and CDR2 YYNGEE. The germline V and J ends were trimmed by 4 bases and 2 bases, with 12 bases remaining between them. CDR3 nucleotide sequence: TGTGCCAGCAGCCCCCGACACGCAAACTATGGCTACACCTTC. It is translated as CASSPRHANYGYTF.

The chain joins TRBV19 to TRBJ1-1, with TRBD1 matching 8 bases. Germline-derived CDR1 and CDR2 are LNHDA and SQIVND (reference sequence). With V trimmed by 2 bases and J by 4 bases, 6 bases remained unmatched. The CDR3 sequence is 15 residues long. The CDR3 here is CASSIPQGAGTEAFF. In nucleotides, the CDR3 is TGTGCCAGTAGTATACCCCAGGGGGCCGGCACTGAAGCTTTCTTT.

The genes are TRBV19 and TRBJ1-4; possibly TRBD1 for D (5 bases). V was clipped by 7 bases and J by 7 bases, with 16 bases between them. The CDR3 totals 14 residues. The V gene's germline CDR1 is LNHDA and CDR2 SQIVND (reference sequence). The CDR3 region has the DNA TGTGCCAGTACTTTCCGGGGGAGCGGTGAAAAACTGTTTTTT. Amino acids: CASTFRGSGEKLFF.

This clone came up once. The J gene is TRBJ2-1, the V gene TRBV6-6; tentative D call: TRBD2 (7 bases). The V gene lost 10 bases and the J gene lost 7 bases, with 20 bases spanning the gap. CDR3 length equals 14 residues. Germline values: CDR1 MNHNY, CDR2 SVGAGI (reference sequence). The CDR3 reads CATHEGGAKNEQFF. DNA of the CDR3: TGTGCCACTCACGAAGGGGGGGCCAAGAATGAGCAGTTCTTC.

Concerning this clone: A read error may produce the germline difference seen at one junction end. V gene TRBV11-1 combines with J gene TRBJ1-2; no definite D call. The CDR3 has 13 amino acids. Germline V gives CDR1 SGHAT, CDR2 FQDESV (reference sequence). CDR3 protein: CASSLTSYYDYTF. CDR3 in DNA: TGTGCCAGCAGCTTAACTAGCTACTATGACTACACCTTC.

The V and J genes are TRBV9 and TRBJ2-3; D not resolved. V lost 4 bases and J 4 bases, leaving 13 bases between the germline ends. CDR1 is SGDLS and CDR2 is YYNGEE in the germline V gene. The CDR3 extends over 14 amino acids. The CDR3 DNA reads TGTGCCAGCAGCTCCCGCCCGGTCCCAGATACGCAGTATTTT. Amino acid sequence: CASSSRPVPDTQYF.

The chain couples TRBV7-8 to TRBJ2-5, with D possibly matching TRBD1 (8 bases). With 0 bases removed from V and 3 bases from J, the gap between germline ends came to 14 bases. Germline assignment: CDR1 SGHVS and CDR2 FQNEAQ. The CDR3 sequence is 16 residues long. The CDR3 loop is CASSLATGGVEETQYF. CDR3 nucleotides: TGTGCCAGCAGCTTAGCCACAGGGGGGGTAGAAGAGACCCAGTACTTC. Complete variable domain (other parts from reference TRBV7-8 and TRBJ2-5): GAGVSQSPRYKVAKRGQDVALRCDPISGHVSLFWYQQALGQGPEFLTYFQNEAQLDKSGLPSDRFFAERPEGSVSTLKIQRTQQEDSAVYLCASSLATGGVEETQYFGPGTRLLVL.

The V call is TRBV18, the J call TRBJ1-3; D is unclear. The V gene's germline CDR1 is KGHSH and CDR2 LQKENI. The CDR3 covers 16 residues. Trimming pared 6 bases from V and 0 bases from J, leaving 15 bases between. CDR3 amino acids: CASSSFTVSSGNTIYF. As DNA, the CDR3 is TGTGCCAGCTCGTCATTTACAGTTAGCTCTGGAAACACCATATATTTT.

This chain uses TRBV5-1 with TRBJ1-4; unclear D gene. CDR1 and CDR2 from the germline V gene are SGHRS and YFSETQ. CDR3 length: 13 residues. V gave up 4 bases and J gave up 6 bases, with 10 bases separating them. CDR3 sequence: CASSPATDEKLFF. CDR3 DNA sequence: TGCGCCAGCAGCCCGGCCACAGATGAAAAACTGTTTTTT.

V usage is TRBV5-1 and J usage is TRBJ1-1; D is perhaps TRBD1 (5 bases). The CDR3 length is 15 residues. Trimming shortened V by 0 bases and J by 0 bases, and 9 bases separated the two germline ends. Germline V gene data show CDR1 as SGHRS and CDR2 as YFSETQ. For the CDR3, the DNA is TGCGCCAGCAGCTTGGGAGACAGACTGAACACTGAAGCTTTCTTT. Residues: CASSLGDRLNTEAFF. Full variable domain (remainder filled in from reference TRBV5-1 and TRBJ1-1): KAGVTQTPRYLIKTRGQQVTLSCSPISGHRSVSWYQQTPGQGLQFLFEYFSETQRNKGNFPGRFSGRQFSNSRSEMNVSTLELGDSALYLCASSLGDRLNTEAFFGQGTRLTVV.